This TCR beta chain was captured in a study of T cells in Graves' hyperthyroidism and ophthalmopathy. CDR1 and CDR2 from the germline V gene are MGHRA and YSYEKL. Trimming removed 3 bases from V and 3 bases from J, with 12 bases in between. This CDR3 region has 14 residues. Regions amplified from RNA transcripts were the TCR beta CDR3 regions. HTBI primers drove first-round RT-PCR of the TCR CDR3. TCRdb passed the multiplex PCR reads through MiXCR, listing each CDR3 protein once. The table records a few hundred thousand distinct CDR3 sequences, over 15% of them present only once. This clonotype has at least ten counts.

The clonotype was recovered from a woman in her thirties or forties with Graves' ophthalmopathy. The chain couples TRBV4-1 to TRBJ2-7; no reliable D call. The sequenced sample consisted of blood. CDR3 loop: CASSQGSKFYEQYF. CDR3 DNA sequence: TGCGCCAGCAGCCAGGGCTCCAAATTCTACGAGCAGTACTTC.